This TCR beta chain was retrieved from a study of a mutant IDH1 vaccine in newly diagnosed glioma. Overall study: Males made up about 60% and females about 38% of treated patients, whose mean age was about 40 years. Patients had received radiotherapy, temozolomide, or both previously, most receiving both.

V shed 1 base and J shed 9 bases, with 9 bases lying between them. CDR3 length equals 12 residues. From germline, CDR1 is SGHDN and CDR2 FVKESK. As for this clone: Its antigen is still unknown.

Time point noted: baseline, week 1 (first vaccination visit). The sample's treatment: pre-vaccination baseline after standard-of-care therapy. The study enrolled donors with new WHO grade 3 or 4 IDH1-mutant, ATRX-lost astrocytomas. TCRdb's copy holds only in-frame clones and misses some; the assay was immunoSEQ multiplex PCR. The sample yields about 23,000 clones, roughly nine tenths seen once. Study observations and caveats: Top peripheral T cell clonotype shifts appeared unrelated to pseudoprogression.

The sequenced sample was PBMCs, obtained from a glioma patient treated with radiotherapy, temozolomide or both. The clonotype comes from a man aged 30-40 years with glioma. The rearrangement uses TRBV14 and TRBJ2-5, with D possibly matching TRBD1 (5 bases). CDR3 residues: CASSQGQFPQYF. The CDR3 nucleotides read TGTGCCAGCAGCCAAGGACAGTTTCCCCAGTACTTC.